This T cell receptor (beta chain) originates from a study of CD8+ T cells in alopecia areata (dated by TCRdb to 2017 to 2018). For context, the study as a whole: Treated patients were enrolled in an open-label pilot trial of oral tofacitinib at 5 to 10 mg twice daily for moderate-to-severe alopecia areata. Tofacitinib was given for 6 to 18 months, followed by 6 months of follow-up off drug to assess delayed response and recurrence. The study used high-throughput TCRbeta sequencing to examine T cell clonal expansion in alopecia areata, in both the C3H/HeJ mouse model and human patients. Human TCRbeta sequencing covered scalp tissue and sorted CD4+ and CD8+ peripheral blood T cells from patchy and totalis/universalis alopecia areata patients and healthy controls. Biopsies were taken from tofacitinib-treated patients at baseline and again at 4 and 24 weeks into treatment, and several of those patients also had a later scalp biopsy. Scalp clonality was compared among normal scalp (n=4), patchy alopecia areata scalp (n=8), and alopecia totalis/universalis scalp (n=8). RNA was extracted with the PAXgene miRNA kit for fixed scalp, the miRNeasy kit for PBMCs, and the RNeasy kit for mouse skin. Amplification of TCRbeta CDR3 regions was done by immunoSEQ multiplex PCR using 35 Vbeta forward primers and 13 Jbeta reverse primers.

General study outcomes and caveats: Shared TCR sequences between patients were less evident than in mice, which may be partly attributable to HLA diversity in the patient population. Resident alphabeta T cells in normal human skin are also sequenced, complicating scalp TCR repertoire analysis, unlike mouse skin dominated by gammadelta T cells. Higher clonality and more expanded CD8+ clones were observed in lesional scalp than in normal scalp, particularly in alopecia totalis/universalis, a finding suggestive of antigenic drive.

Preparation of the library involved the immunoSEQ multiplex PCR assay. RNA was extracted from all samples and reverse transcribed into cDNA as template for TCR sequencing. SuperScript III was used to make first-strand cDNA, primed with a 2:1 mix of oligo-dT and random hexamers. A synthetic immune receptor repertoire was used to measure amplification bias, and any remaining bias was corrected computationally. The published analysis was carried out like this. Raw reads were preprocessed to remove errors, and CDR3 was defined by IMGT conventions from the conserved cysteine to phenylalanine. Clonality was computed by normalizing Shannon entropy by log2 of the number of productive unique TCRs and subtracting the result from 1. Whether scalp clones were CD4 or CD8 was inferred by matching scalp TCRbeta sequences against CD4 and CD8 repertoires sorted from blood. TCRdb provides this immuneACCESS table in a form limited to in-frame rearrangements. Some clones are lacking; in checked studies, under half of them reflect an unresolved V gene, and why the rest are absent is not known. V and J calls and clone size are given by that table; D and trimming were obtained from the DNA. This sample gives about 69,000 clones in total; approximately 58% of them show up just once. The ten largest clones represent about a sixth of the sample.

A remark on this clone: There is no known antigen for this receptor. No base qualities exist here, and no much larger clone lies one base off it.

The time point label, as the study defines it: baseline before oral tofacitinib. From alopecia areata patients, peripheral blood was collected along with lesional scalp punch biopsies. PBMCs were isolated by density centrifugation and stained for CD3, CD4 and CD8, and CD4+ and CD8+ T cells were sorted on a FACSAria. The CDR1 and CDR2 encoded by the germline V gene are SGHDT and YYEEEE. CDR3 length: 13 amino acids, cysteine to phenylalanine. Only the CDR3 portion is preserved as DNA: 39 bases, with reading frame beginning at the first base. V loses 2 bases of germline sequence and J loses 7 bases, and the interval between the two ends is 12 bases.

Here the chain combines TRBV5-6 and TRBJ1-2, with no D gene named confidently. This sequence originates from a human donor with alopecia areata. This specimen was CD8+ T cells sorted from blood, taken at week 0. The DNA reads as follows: TGTGCCAGCAGCTTTCGCTCAGGCGGTGGCTACACCTTC. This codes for CASSFRSGGGYTF.